A selection of T cell receptor beta chains follows, all from one sample in a study of CD8 T cells in Susac syndrome. One entry per CDR3 protein results from TCRdb running MiXCR on the immunoSEQ multiplex PCR reads. The table has 200,000 to 250,000 distinct CDR3 sequences, 95% seen once. Sequenced sample: CD4+ T cells from PBMCs. Source of these receptors: a human donor with multiple sclerosis. CDR3s include the opening cysteine and the closing phenylalanine or tryptophan. Fields, in order: J gene, V gene, CDR3 length, D gene, clone size, CDR3 DNA, CDR3 protein. A D gene is named only where the DNA matches it firmly. Only part of the rows carry a size: once, few, many, or a class if the clone is expanded.

>TRBJ1-5|TRBV30|14|TRBD1|.
TGTGCCTGGAGGGAGACAGGGGGTGGGCAGCCCCAGCATTTT
CAWRETGGGQPQHF
>TRBJ2-5|TRBV29-1|14|.|.
TGCAGCGTTTTAAGGGTGGGGGCAGGAGAGACCCAGTACTTC
CSVLRVGAGETQYF
>TRBJ2-7|TRBV9|15|.|.
TGTGCCAGCAGCGTCGATCCGGGAGCCCCCTACGAGCAGTACTTC
CASSVDPGAPYEQYF
>TRBJ1-5|TRBV20-1|13|.|.
TGCAGTGCTAGTCCAGGGGTCAATCAGCCCCAGCATTTT
CSASPGVNQPQHF
>TRBJ2-1|TRBV13|11|.|once
TGTGCCAGCAGGAGCGTGAATGAGCAGTTCTTC
CASRSVNEQFF
>TRBJ1-3|TRBV29-1|13|.|few
TGCAGCGTTGCAGCCAGGGTCGGAAACACCATATATTTT
CSVAARVGNTIYF
>TRBJ2-4|TRBV20-1|14|.|.
TGCAGTGCTAGCGCCAGCTTAGCCAAAAACATTCAGTACTTC
CSASASLAKNIQYF
>TRBJ2-5|TRBV29-1|14|.|.
TGCAGCGTTTATTATCGTGGACGGAGAGAGACCCAGTACTTC
CSVYYRGRRETQYF
>TRBJ1-5|TRBV12-3/TRBV12-4|14|.|.
TGTGCCAGCAGTTTAAGGCAGGGAGGTCAGCCCCAGCATTTT
CASSLRQGGQPQHF
>TRBJ2-2|TRBV27|13|.|once
TGTGCCAGCGCCGGGGAAAACACCGGGGAGCTGTTTTTT
CASAGENTGELFF
>TRBJ2-1|TRBV12-3/TRBV12-4|15|.|.
TGTGCCAGCAGTTTAGAACCGGCTAACTACAATGAGCAGTTCTTC
CASSLEPANYNEQFF
>TRBJ2-3|TRBV2|17|TRBD2|.
TGTGCCAGCAGTGAAGCGTGGCTAGCGGGAAGTACGGATACGCAGTATTTT
CASSEAWLAGSTDTQYF
>TRBJ1-5|TRBV20-1|13|.|once
TGCAGTGCTACCTGGCTGAGCAATCAGCCCCAGCATTTT
CSATWLSNQPQHF
>TRBJ2-1|TRBV24-1|17|TRBD1|.
TGTGCCACCAGCTCTCCCTCTCCGGGACAGGGTGGGAATGAGCAGTTCTTC
CATSSPSPGQGGNEQFF
>TRBJ1-1|TRBV29-1|11|.|.
TGCAGCGCCGAGTTTGTGTTTGAAGCTTTCTTT
CSAEFVFEAFF
>TRBJ2-1|TRBV10-3|13|TRBD2|.
TGTGCCATCAGGGGTAGCGGGGAACATTGCTTGGTCTTC
CAIRGSGEHCLVF
>TRBJ2-5|TRBV5-6|15|TRBD1|.
TGTGCCAGCAGCTTGGATCGGGGACAGCAAGAGACCCAGTACTTC
CASSLDRGQQETQYF
>TRBJ2-3|TRBV11-2|14|.|.
TGTGCCAGCAGCTTAATCCACTTGGGGGATTCAAAGTATTTT
CASSLIHLGDSKYF
>TRBJ2-1|TRBV11-1|15|TRBD1|.
TGTGCCAGCAGCGATCCCGGGACAGGGGGAAATGAGCAGTTCTTC
CASSDPGTGGNEQFF
>TRBJ2-1|TRBV5-1|15|TRBD2|.
TGCGCCAGCAGCTTGTTGTCTAGCGGGGGCAATGAGCAGTTCTTC
CASSLLSSGGNEQFF
>TRBJ1-4|TRBV6-1|18|TRBD1|.
TGTGCCAGCAGCATTCAAGGACAGGGTTATGCAACTAATGAAAAACTGTTTTTT
CASSIQGQGYATNEKLFF
>TRBJ2-7|TRBV3-1|15|TRBD1|.
TGTGCCAGCAGCCTCCGGGACAGGGGCTCCTACGAGCAGTACTTC
CASSLRDRGSYEQYF
>TRBJ2-6|TRBV6-5|16|TRBD1|.
TGTGCCAGCAGTTACCGGGACAGGGTAGGGGCCAACGTCCTGACTTTC
CASSYRDRVGANVLTF
>TRBJ1-3|TRBV9|13|.|once
TGTGCCAGCAGCTTAGACGGTGGAAACACCATATATTTT
CASSLDGGNTIYF
>TRBJ2-7|TRBV20-1|14|.|.
TGCAGTGCCCGTCCGGGCCTCTCCACTTACGAGCAGTACTTC
CSARPGLSTYEQYF
>TRBJ1-6|TRBV5-1|16|.|.
TGCGCCAGCAGCTTGGCACCGTCGGGGGGCCCTTCACCCCTCCACTTT
CASSLAPSGGPSPLHF
>TRBJ1-6|TRBV7-9|13|.|once
TGTGCCAGCAGCCCTCAGGGGTTGGGACCCCTCCACTTT
CASSPQGLGPLHF
>TRBJ1-1|TRBV13|15|.|.
TGTGCCAGCAGCCAAATCAGAGGGTTTGTCACTGAAGCTTTCTTT
CASSQIRGFVTEAFF
>TRBJ1-1|TRBV3-1|15|.|once
TGTGCCAGCAGCCAAGGAGGACGGGGGGACACTGAAGCTTTCTTT
CASSQGGRGDTEAFF
>TRBJ2-6|TRBV28|15|.|.
TGTGCCAGCAGTTTTCACTCGTCTGGGGCCAACGTCCTGACTTTC
CASSFHSSGANVLTF
>TRBJ1-1|TRBV7-9|14|.|.
TGTGCCAGCAGCTTTTCGGGGGATTACACTGAAGCTTTCTTT
CASSFSGDYTEAFF
>TRBJ2-7|TRBV9|14|TRBD1|.
TGTGCCAGCAGCGTAGGAGGGGGCTGGGACGAGCAGTACTTC
CASSVGGGWDEQYF
>TRBJ2-5|TRBV9|14|.|.
TGTGCCAGCAGCGTAGGATTAGTCGGCGAGACCCAGTACTTC
CASSVGLVGETQYF
>TRBJ2-7|TRBV6-6|14|TRBD1|.
TGTGCCAGCAGTTCAGTTAGGGGGCGCGACGAGCAGTACTTC
CASSSVRGRDEQYF
>TRBJ2-5|TRBV28|13|TRBD1|.
TGTGCCAGCAGTGTGAACAGGGGTGAGACCCAGTACTTC
CASSVNRGETQYF
>TRBJ2-7|TRBV5-1|17|TRBD2|.
TGCGCCAGCAGCTTGGCACCCCTCGGGGGGGGCGTCTACGAGCAGTACTTC
CASSLAPLGGGVYEQYF
>TRBJ1-1|TRBV6-1|14|.|few
TGTGCCAGCAAACGGACAGATCGTCACACTGAAGCTTTCTTT
CASKRTDRHTEAFF
>TRBJ1-2|TRBV3-1|14|TRBD1|.
TGTGCCAGCAGCCAGGGGACAGGGGGCTTGGGCTACACCTTC
CASSQGTGGLGYTF
>TRBJ2-3|TRBV12-3/TRBV12-4|13|.|once
TGTGCCAGCAGTTTCCCAGTTACAGATACGCAGTATTTT
CASSFPVTDTQYF
>TRBJ2-3|TRBV29-1|15|.|.
TGCAGCGTTGGAGGAGCGTCAACTAGCACAGATACGCAGTATTTT
CSVGGASTSTDTQYF
>TRBJ2-1|TRBV20-1|16|TRBD2|.
TGCAGTGCTAGAGGGGCTAGCGGGAAAGCCTACAATGAGCAGTTCTTC
CSARGASGKAYNEQFF
>TRBJ1-1|TRBV5-1|12|.|.
TGCGCCAGCAGCCCGGATGACACTGAAGCTTTCTTT
CASSPDDTEAFF
>TRBJ2-5|TRBV27|12|.|.
TGTGCCAGCAGTTCGAGAACAAGGACCCAGTACTTC
CASSSRTRTQYF
>TRBJ2-7|TRBV5-1|16|TRBD1|once
TGCGCCAGCAGCTCCGATCCGGGACAGGGGTCGAACGAGCAGTACTTC
CASSSDPGQGSNEQYF
>TRBJ1-1|TRBV20-1|14|.|.
TGCAGTGCTAGGGGGCAGGTCATGAACACTGAAGCTTTCTTT
CSARGQVMNTEAFF
>TRBJ1-5|TRBV9|16|.|.
TGTGCCAGCAGCCTAGGCAGGGACGGGGGCAATCAGCCCCAGCATTTT
CASSLGRDGGNQPQHF
>TRBJ1-6|TRBV21-1|18|.|.
TGTGCCAGCAGCCCCAGGTTCCGGCCGAGCCACTATAATTCACCCCTCCACTTT
CASSPRFRPSHYNSPLHF
>TRBJ2-7|TRBV5-1|15|.|once
TGCGCCAGCAGCCTTATCGAGGACAGTGGATACGAGCAGTACTTC
CASSLIEDSGYEQYF
>TRBJ2-1|TRBV29-1|12|.|.
TGCAGCGTTGAAAGGAGGGGACTCGGTAGGTTCTTC
CSVERRGLGRFF
>TRBJ2-1|TRBV29-1|16|TRBD2|.
TGCAGCGGAGCGAAGTGGACTAGCGGGTCCTACAATGAGCAGTTCTTC
CSGAKWTSGSYNEQFF
>TRBJ2-3|TRBV18|13|.|.
TGTGCCAGCTCACAATTCGCGGGGGATACGCAGTATTTT
CASSQFAGDTQYF
>TRBJ2-3|TRBV2|14|TRBD1|.
TGTGCCAGCAGCCGGGACAGGGGCACAGATACGCAGTATTTT
CASSRDRGTDTQYF
>TRBJ2-3|TRBV28|12|.|once
TGTGCCAGTATGACAGTGACCTATACGCAGTATTTT
CASMTVTYTQYF